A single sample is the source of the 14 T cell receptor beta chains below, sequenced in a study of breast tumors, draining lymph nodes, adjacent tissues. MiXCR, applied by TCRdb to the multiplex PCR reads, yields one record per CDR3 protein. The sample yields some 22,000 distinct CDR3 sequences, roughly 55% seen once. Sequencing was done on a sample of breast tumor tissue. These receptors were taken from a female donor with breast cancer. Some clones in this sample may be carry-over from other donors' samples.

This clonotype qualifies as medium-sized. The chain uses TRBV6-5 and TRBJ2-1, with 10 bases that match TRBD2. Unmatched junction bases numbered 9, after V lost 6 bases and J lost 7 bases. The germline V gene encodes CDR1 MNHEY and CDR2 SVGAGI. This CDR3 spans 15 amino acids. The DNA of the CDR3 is TGTGCCAGCAGATCTAGCGGGGGATATGATAATGAGCAGTTCTTC. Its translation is CASRSSGGYDNEQFF.

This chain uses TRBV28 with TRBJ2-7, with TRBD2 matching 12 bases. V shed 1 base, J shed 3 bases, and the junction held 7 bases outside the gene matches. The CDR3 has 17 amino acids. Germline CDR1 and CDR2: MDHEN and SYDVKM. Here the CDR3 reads CASSLSSGRAAYYEQYF. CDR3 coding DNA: TGTGCCAGCAGTTTATCTAGCGGGAGGGCTGCATACTACGAGCAGTACTTC. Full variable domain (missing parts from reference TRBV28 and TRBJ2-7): DVKVTQSSRYLVKRTGEKVFLECVQDMDHENMFWYRQDPGLGLRLIYFSYDVKMKEKGDIPEGYSVSREKKERFSLILESASTNQTSMYLCASSLSSGRAAYYEQYFGPGTRLTVT.

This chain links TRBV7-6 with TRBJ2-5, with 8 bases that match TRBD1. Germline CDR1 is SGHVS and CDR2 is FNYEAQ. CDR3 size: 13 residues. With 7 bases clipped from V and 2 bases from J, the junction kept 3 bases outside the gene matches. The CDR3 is CASKDREQETQYF. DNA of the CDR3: TGTGCCAGCAAGGACAGGGAACAAGAGACCCAGTACTTC.

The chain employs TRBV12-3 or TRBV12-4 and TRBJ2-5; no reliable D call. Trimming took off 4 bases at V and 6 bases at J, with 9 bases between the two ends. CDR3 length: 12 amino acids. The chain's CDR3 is CASSSDVQTQYF. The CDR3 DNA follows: TGTGCCAGCAGTTCGGACGTACAGACCCAGTACTTC.

CDR3 sequence reads: CASSQGGGVVGYTF. In DNA form, the CDR3 reads TGCGCCAGCAGCCAAGGGGGGGGGGTAGTTGGCTACACCTTC. This chain connects TRBV4-3 to TRBJ1-2; D possibly corresponds to TRBD1 (5 bases). CDR3 size: 14 residues. The V and J ends lost 1 base and 7 bases respectively, with 13 bases between them. The germline gives CDR1 LGHNA, CDR2 YSLEER.

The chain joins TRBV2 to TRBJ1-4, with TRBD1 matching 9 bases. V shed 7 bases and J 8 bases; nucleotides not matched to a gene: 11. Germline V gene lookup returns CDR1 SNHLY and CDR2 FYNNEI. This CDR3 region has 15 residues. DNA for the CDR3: TGTGCCAGCACCCGATGGACAGGGGAAGAGGAAAAACTGTTTTTT. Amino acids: CASTRWTGEEEKLFF.

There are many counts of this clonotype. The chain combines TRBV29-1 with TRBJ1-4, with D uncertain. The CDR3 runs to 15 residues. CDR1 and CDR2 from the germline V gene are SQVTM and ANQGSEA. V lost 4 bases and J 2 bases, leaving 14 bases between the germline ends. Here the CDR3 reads CSVAPSPRTNEKLFF. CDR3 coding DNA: TGCAGCGTTGCCCCGTCTCCACGGACTAATGAAAAACTGTTTTTT.

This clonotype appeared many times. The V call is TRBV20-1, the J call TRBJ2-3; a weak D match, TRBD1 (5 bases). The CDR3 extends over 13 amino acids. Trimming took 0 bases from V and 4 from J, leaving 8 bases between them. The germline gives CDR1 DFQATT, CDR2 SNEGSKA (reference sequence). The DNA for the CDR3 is TGCAGTGCTAGAGATAGGGGTGCAGATACGCAGTATTTT. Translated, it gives CSARDRGADTQYF.

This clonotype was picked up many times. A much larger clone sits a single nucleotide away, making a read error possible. The CDR3 coding sequence is TGTGCCAGCAGTCACTCGATTTCAGGAAATGAGCAGTTCTTC. It yields the protein CASSHSISGNEQFF. The chain has TRBV6-4 and TRBJ2-1; D remains unclear. CDR1 and CDR2 from the germline V gene are MRHNA and SNTAGT. CDR3 size: 14 residues.

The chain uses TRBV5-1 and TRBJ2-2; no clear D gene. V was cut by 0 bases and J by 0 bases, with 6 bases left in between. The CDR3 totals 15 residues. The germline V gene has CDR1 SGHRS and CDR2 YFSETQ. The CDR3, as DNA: TGCGCCAGCAGCTTGGTGGCGGCGAACACCGGGGAGCTGTTTTTT. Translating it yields CASSLVAANTGELFF.

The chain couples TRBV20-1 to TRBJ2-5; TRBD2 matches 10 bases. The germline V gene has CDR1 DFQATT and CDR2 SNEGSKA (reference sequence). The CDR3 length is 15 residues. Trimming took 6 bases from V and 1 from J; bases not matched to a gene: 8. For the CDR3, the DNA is TGCAGTGCCACTATAGCGGGGGGTTTCCAAGAGACCCAGTACTTC. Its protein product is CSATIAGGFQETQYF.

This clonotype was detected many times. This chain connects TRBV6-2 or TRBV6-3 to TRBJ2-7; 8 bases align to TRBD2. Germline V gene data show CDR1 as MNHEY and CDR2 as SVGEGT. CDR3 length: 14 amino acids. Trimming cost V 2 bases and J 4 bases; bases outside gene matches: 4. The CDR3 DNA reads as TGTGCCAGCAGTTACGGCGCGGGGGGATACGAGCAGTACTTC. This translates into CASSYGAGGYEQYF.

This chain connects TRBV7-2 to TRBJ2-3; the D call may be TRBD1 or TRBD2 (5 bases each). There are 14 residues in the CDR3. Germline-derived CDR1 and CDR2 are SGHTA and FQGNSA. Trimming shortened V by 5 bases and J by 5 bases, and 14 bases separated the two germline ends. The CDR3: CASSHGADGDTQYF. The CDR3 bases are TGTGCCAGCAGCCACGGGGCTGACGGAGATACGCAGTATTTT.

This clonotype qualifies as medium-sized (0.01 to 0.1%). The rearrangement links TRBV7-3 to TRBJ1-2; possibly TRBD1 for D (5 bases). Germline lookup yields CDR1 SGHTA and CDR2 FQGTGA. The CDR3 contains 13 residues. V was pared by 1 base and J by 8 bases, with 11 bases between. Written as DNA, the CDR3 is TGTGCCAGCAGCTTAAATCCGGGACTGGGCTACACCTTC. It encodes CASSLNPGLGYTF.